The source of this TCR beta chain is a study of blood T cell repertoires in COVID-19. CDR3 size: 13 residues. The V segment lost 3 bases and the J segment 5 bases; nucleotides outside the gene matches: 3. Germline V gene data show CDR1 as LNHDA and CDR2 as SQIVND (reference sequence). The table came from immunoSEQ multiplex PCR; TCRdb's copy has only in-frame clones and leaves some out. The data contain about 73,000 clones, 70% to 80% of them singletons. The chain recombines TRBV19 with TRBJ1-2; 7 bases are shared with TRBD1. Sequencing was performed on peripheral blood. The origin of this receptor is a man aged 65 to 79 with COVID-19, enrolled during active disease. The CDR3 sequence is CASSISGQYGYTF. The CDR3, as DNA: TGTGCCAGTAGTATTTCGGGACAGTATGGCTACACCTTC.